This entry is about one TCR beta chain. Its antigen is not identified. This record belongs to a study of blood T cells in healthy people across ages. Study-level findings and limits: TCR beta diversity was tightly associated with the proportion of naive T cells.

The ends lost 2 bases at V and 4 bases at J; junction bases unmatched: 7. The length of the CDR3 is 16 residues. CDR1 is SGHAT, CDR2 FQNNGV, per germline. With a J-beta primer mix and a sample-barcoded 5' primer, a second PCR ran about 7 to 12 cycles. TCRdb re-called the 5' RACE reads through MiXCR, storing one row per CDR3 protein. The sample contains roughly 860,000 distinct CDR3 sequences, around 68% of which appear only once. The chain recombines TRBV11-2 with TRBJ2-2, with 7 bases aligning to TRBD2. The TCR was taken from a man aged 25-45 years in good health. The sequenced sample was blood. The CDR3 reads CASSLMERGGTGELFF. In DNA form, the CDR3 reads TGTGCCAGCAGCTTAATGGAGCGGGGTGGCACCGGGGAGCTGTTTTTT.